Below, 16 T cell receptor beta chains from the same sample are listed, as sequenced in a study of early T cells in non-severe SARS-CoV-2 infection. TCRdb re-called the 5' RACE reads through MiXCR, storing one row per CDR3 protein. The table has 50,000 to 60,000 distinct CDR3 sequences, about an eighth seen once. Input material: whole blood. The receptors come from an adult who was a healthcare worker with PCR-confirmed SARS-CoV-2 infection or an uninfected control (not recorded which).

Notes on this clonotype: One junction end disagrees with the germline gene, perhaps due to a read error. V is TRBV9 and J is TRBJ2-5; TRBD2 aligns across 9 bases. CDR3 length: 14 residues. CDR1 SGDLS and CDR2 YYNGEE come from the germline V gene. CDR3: CAGSPGTSRETQYF. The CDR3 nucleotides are TGTGCCGGCAGCCCCGGGACTAGCAGAGAGACCCAGTACTTC. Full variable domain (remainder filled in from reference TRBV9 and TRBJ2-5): DSGVTQTPKHLITATGQRVTLRCSPRSGDLSVYWYQQSLDQGLQFLIQYYNGEERAKGNILERFSAQQFPDLHSELNLSSLELGDSALYFCAGSPGTSRETQYFGPGTRLLVL.

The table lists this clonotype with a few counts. This chain's CDR3 is CASSPADSNQPQHF. In DNA form, the CDR3 reads TGTGCCAGCTCACCTGCCGATAGCAATCAGCCCCAGCATTTT. The chain links TRBV18 to TRBJ1-5; D is unclear. The CDR3 runs 14 residues. V lost 3 bases and J 0 bases, leaving 6 bases between the germline ends. Germline lookup yields CDR1 KGHSH and CDR2 LQKENI.

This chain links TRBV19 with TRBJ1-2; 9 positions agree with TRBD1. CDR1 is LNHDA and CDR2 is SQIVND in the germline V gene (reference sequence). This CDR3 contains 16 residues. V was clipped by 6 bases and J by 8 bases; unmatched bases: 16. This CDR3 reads CASSSRQRDREIGYTF. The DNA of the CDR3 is TGTGCCAGTAGCTCTCGGCAACGGGACAGGGAGATCGGCTACACCTTC.

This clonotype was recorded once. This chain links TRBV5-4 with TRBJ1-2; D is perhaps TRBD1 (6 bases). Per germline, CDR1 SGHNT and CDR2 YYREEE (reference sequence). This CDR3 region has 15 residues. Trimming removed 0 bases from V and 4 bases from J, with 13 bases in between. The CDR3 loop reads CASSLGRGGVYGYTF. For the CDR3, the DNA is TGTGCCAGCAGCTTGGGCCGGGGGGGCGTCTATGGCTACACCTTC.

The CDR3 coding sequence is TGTGCCAGCAGCTCAAATAGCGGGAAGCAGTTCTTC. As protein: CASSSNSGKQFF. The chain combines TRBV7-8 with TRBJ2-1, with 8 nucleotides matching TRBD2. CDR1 is SGHVS and CDR2 is FQNEAQ in the germline V gene. The CDR3 spans 12 residues. J gave up 11 bases and V 4 bases, and 4 bases lay outside the gene matches.

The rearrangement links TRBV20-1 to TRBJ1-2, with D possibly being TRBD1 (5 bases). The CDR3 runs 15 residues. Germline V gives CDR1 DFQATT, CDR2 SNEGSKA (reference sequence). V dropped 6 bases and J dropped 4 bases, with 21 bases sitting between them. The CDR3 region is CSASPRGSTRYGYTF. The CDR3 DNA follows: TGCAGTGCCAGTCCACGGGGCTCCACCCGCTATGGCTACACCTTC.

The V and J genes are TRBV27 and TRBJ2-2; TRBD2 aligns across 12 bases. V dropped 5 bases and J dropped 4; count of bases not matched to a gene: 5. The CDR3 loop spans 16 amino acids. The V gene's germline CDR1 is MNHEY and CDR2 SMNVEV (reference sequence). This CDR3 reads CASSRSSGGATGELFF. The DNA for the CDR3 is TGTGCCAGCAGTCGTTCTAGCGGGGGGGCCACCGGGGAGCTGTTTTTT.

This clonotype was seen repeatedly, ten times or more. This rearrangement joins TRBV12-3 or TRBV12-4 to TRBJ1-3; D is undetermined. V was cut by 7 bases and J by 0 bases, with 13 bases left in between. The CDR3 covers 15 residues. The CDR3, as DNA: TGTGCCAGCACCCTCCCTAGCCCCTCTGGAAACACCATATATTTT. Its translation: CASTLPSPSGNTIYF.

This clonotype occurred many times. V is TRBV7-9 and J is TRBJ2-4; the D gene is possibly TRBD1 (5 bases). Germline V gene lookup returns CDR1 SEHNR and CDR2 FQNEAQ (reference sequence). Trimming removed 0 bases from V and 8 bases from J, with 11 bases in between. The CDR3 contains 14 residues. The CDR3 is CASSLARVEYIQYF. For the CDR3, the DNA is TGTGCCAGCAGCTTAGCCAGGGTCGAGTACATTCAGTACTTC.

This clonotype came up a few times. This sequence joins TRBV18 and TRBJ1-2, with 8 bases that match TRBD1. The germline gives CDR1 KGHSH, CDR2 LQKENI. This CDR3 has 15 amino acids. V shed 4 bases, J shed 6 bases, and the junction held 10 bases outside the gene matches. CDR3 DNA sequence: TGTGCCAGCTCACGCGGGACAGGTCCCCTGCATGGCTACACCTTC. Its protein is CASSRGTGPLHGYTF.

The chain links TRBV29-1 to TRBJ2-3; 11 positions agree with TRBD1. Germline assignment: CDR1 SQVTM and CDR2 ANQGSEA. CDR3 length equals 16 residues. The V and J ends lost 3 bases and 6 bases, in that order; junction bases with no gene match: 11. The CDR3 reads CSVEWDRGTLTDTQYF. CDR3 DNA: TGCAGCGTTGAGTGGGACAGGGGGACACTCACGGATACGCAGTATTTT.

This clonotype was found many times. The CDR3 DNA reads as TGTGCCAGCAGCCAACCCCTAGCGGGCCAAGAGACCCAGTACTTC. Protein sequence: CASSQPLAGQETQYF. The rearrangement joins TRBV7-6 to TRBJ2-5, with 8 bases matching TRBD2. CDR1 and CDR2 (germline): SGHVS, FNYEAQ. V lost 5 bases and J lost 1; bases outside the gene matches: 6. The CDR3 covers 15 residues.

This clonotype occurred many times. The CDR3 sequence: CSAEGDRYEQYF. The CDR3 coding sequence is TGCAGTGCCGAGGGGGATCGATACGAGCAGTACTTC. The chain couples TRBV20-1 to TRBJ2-7, with D perhaps matching TRBD1 (6 bases). The CDR3 is 12 residues long. V dropped 6 bases and J dropped 4 bases, with 13 bases sitting between them. Germline lookup yields CDR1 DFQATT and CDR2 SNEGSKA (reference sequence).

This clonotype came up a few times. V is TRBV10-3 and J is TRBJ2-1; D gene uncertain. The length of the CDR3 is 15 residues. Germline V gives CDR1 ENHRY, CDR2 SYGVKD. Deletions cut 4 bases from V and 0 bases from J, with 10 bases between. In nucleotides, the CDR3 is TGTGCCATCAGTGTAGGAGCTAGCTCCTACAATGAGCAGTTCTTC. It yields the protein CAISVGASSYNEQFF.

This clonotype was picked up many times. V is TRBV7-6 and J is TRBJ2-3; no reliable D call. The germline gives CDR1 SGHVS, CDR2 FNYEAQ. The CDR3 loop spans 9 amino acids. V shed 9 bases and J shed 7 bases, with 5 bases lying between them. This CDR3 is CARSYTQYF. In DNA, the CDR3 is TGTGCCAGGTCTTATACGCAGTATTTT.

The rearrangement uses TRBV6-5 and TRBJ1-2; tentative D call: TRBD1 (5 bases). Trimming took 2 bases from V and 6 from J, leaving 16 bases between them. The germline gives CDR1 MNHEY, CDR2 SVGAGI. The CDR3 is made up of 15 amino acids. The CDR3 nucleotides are TGTGCCAGCAGTTACGGATTAGGGGCCGGGGATGGCTACACCTTC. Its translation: CASSYGLGAGDGYTF.